These 10 T cell receptor beta chains were all obtained from the same sample, sequenced in a study of cytomegalovirus exposure and HLA in healthy donors. The PCR had 60 Vbeta and 13 Jbeta primers. Using immunoSEQ multiplex PCR, the repertoire was profiled, and TCRdb retains in-frame clones only, with some absent. The table has about 150,000 clones, approximately 74% seen once. Sequencing was performed on PBMCs. The receptors shown here come from a man between 18 and 35 years old in good health and CMV-seronegative.

As DNA, the CDR3 is TGTGCCAGCAGTTACGCACAGGGACAGCGCACGGAGGAGCAGTTCTTC. Protein sequence: CASSYAQGQRTEEQFF. The rearrangement uses TRBV6-6 and TRBJ2-1; 7 nucleotides line up with TRBD1. The V segment lost 2 bases and the J segment 10 bases; nucleotides outside the gene matches: 14. The germline gives CDR1 MNHNY, CDR2 SVGAGI (reference sequence). The CDR3 is 16 amino acids.

The CDR3 loop reads CASSGREVNTEAFF. CDR3 nucleotide sequence: TGCGCCAGCAGTGGACGGGAAGTGAACACTGAAGCTTTCTTT. The V call is TRBV10-1, the J call TRBJ1-1; D not certain. Trimming cost V 4 bases and J 0 bases, with 9 bases left between them. Looked up from germline, CDR1 is WNHNN and CDR2 is SYGVQD (reference sequence). CDR3 length equals 14 residues.

This clone has just one count. The CDR3: CASSIFSGDYNEQFF. Here the CDR3 DNA reads TGTGCCAGTAGTATTTTTTCAGGGGACTACAATGAGCAGTTCTTC. This chain connects TRBV19 to TRBJ2-1, with D possibly matching TRBD1 (6 bases). With 3 bases removed from V and 3 bases from J, the gap between germline ends came to 12 bases. Germline V gives CDR1 LNHDA, CDR2 SQIVND (reference sequence). This CDR3 spans 15 amino acids. Full variable domain (missing parts from reference TRBV19 and TRBJ2-1): DGGITQSPKYLFRKEGQNVTLSCEQNLNHDAMYWYRQDPGQGLRLIYYSQIVNDFQKGDIAEGYSVSREKKESFPLTVTSAQKNPTAFYLCASSIFSGDYNEQFFGPGTRLTVL.

This chain uses TRBV9 with TRBJ1-1; D is perhaps TRBD1 (6 bases). The CDR3 has 13 residues. Trimming pared 4 bases from V and 3 bases from J, leaving 10 bases between. Germline CDR1 SGDLS, CDR2 YYNGEE. CDR3 nucleotide sequence: TGTGCCAGCAGCCCGTGGACAGACACTGAAGCTTTCTTT. Protein product: CASSPWTDTEAFF.

The chain uses TRBV5-1 and TRBJ2-3, with 8 bases fitting TRBD2. Germline CDR1 reads SGHRS; CDR2 reads YFSETQ. The CDR3 runs 16 residues. V shed 4 bases and J 1 base; nucleotides not matched to a gene: 8. CDR3 amino acids: CASSPPRGGGTDTQYF. CDR3 DNA sequence: TGCGCCAGCAGCCCCCCACGGGGGGGAGGCACAGATACGCAGTATTTT.

This clone appeared once. V gene TRBV9 combines with J gene TRBJ2-3; D may be TRBD2 (6 bases). The CDR3 consists of 15 residues. The V and J ends lost 0 bases and 8 bases respectively, with 16 bases between them. The V gene's germline CDR1 is SGDLS and CDR2 YYNGEE. The chain's CDR3 is CASSVDFGGLGTQYF. In DNA form, the CDR3 reads TGTGCCAGCAGCGTAGATTTCGGGGGTTTAGGTACGCAGTATTTT. Filled out from reference TRBV9 and TRBJ2-3, the complete variable domain reads DSGVTQTPKHLITATGQRVTLRCSPRSGDLSVYWYQQSLDQGLQFLIQYYNGEERAKGNILERFSAQQFPDLHSELNLSSLELGDSALYFCASSVDFGGLGTQYFGPGTRLTVL.

V and J are TRBV5-4 and TRBJ1-3; 8 bases align to TRBD1. The junction had 4 bases not matched to a gene; V was cut back by 3 bases and J by 2 bases. This CDR3 comprises 15 residues. Germline CDR1 is SGHNT and CDR2 is YYREEE (reference sequence). CDR3 in DNA: TGTGCCAGCAGCTCCCCACAGGGGGCTGGAAACACCATATATTTT. This encodes CASSSPQGAGNTIYF.

The rearrangement uses TRBV27 and TRBJ1-1; 7 positions match TRBD1. The CDR3 runs 16 residues. CDR1 and CDR2 from the germline V gene are MNHEY and SMNVEV (reference sequence). Trimming cost V 5 bases and J 3 bases; bases outside gene matches: 12. CDR3 coding DNA: TGTGCCAGCAGTCGGACAGGACGGAGAGGGCACACTGAAGCTTTCTTT. Translation: CASSRTGRRGHTEAFF.

V usage is TRBV5-4 and J usage is TRBJ2-7; weak D call: TRBD2 (6 bases). V was shortened by 1 base and J by 0 bases, with 11 bases between the two germline ends. This CDR3 comprises 15 residues. Germline V gives CDR1 SGHNT, CDR2 YYREEE (reference sequence). The CDR3 spells CASSLLGGSSYEQYV. The CDR3 DNA is TGTGCCAGCAGCTTGCTCGGGGGTAGCTCCTACGAGCAGTACGTC.

This rearrangement joins TRBV5-1 to TRBJ2-1, with 11 bases that match TRBD2. The CDR3 has 16 residues. V trimming: 0 bases; J trimming: 3 bases; junction bases outside the gene matches: 2. Per the germline V gene, CDR1 is SGHRS and CDR2 is YFSETQ. The CDR3, as DNA: TGCGCCAGCAGCTTGGCTAGCGGGGGGCTCTACAATGAGCAGTTCTTC. Its protein product is CASSLASGGLYNEQFF. Based on the CDR3 plus reference TRBV5-1 and TRBJ2-1, the full variable domain is KAGVTQTPRYLIKTRGQQVTLSCSPISGHRSVSWYQQTPGQGLQFLFEYFSETQRNKGNFPGRFSGRQFSNSRSEMNVSTLELGDSALYLCASSLASGGLYNEQFFGPGTRLTVL.